The clone carrying this T cell receptor (beta chain) was observed a few times. Its specificity is unknown. The data originate from a study of cytomegalovirus exposure and HLA in healthy donors. Overall study context: Out of about 190 million T cells, an earlier analysis found fewer than 140 million unique TCR beta sequences in total.

The PCR ran on 60 Vbeta and 13 Jbeta primers. The assay was immunoSEQ multiplex PCR, and TCRdb's table has in-frame clones only and misses some. The table includes about 64,000 clones, roughly 87% detected once. The CDR3 spans 13 residues. Germline V CDR1 and CDR2: MGHDK, SYGVNS. Trimming stripped 4 bases from V and 4 bases from J, with 10 bases between. General study results and limits: Immune exposure information available was restricted to CMV serostatus.

This chain joins TRBV25-1 and TRBJ1-2; TRBD1 might be the D (5 bases). Sequenced: PBMCs. This sequence originates from a female donor in good health and CMV-seronegative. The CDR3 DNA is TGTGCCAGCAGTGTTGGGGCTACCTATGGCTACACCTTC. Translating it yields CASSVGATYGYTF.